These 32 T cell receptor beta chains were all obtained from the same sample, sequenced in a study of CD8 T cell repertoires and HIV-1 epitope variants. The table came from immunoSEQ multiplex PCR; TCRdb's copy has only in-frame clones and leaves some out. In the table there are thousands of clones, 55% to 80% of which are singletons. Antigen specificity for these receptors is unknown. The specimen was cultured CD8+ T cells derived from PBMCs. The origin of the receptors is a male donor with HIV.

The chain joins TRBV7-6 to TRBJ2-2; TRBD1 might be the D (7 bases). The germline CDR1 and CDR2 sequences are SGHVS and FNYEAQ. V was trimmed by 5 bases and J by 4 bases, leaving 14 bases between them. This CDR3 region has 15 residues. The CDR3 DNA is TGTGCCAGCAGCCTTGGGCAGGGGGGCACCGGGGAGCTGTTTTTT. Translated: CASSLGQGGTGELFF.

The chain employs TRBV14 and TRBJ1-2, with 7 bases identical to TRBD1. Trimming at V came to 1 base and at J to 7 bases, leaving 9 bases not matched to a gene. The CDR3 loop spans 15 amino acids. Germline lookup yields CDR1 SGHDN and CDR2 FVKESK. The CDR3 region is CASSQGDSGNSGYTF. The CDR3 DNA follows: TGTGCCAGCAGCCAAGGGGACAGTGGCAATAGTGGCTACACCTTC.

This clone counts as medium-sized. The chain uses TRBV27 and TRBJ2-2; D unresolved. Looked up from germline, CDR1 is MNHEY and CDR2 is SMNVEV (reference sequence). Trimming took off 3 bases at V and 4 bases at J, with 3 bases between the two ends. This CDR3 is 12 amino acids long. The chain's CDR3 is CASSFGTGELFF. In DNA, the CDR3 is TGTGCCAGCAGTTTCGGCACCGGGGAGCTGTTTTTT.

The J gene is TRBJ1-1, the V gene TRBV19; D possibly corresponds to TRBD1 (6 bases). The germline gives CDR1 LNHDA, CDR2 SQIVND (reference sequence). The CDR3 length is 12 residues. V dropped 8 bases and J dropped 6 bases, with 13 bases sitting between them. The CDR3 loop is CASFTGNSEAFF. The DNA of the CDR3 is TGTGCCAGTTTCACAGGGAATTCTGAAGCTTTCTTT.

The table lists this clone with a count of one. The chain employs TRBV25-1 and TRBJ1-2, with 7 positions matching TRBD1. There are 12 residues in the CDR3. The ends lost 8 bases at V and 4 bases at J; junction bases unmatched: 4. Germline lookup yields CDR1 MGHDK and CDR2 SYGVNS. For the CDR3, the DNA is TGTGCCAGCTATGACAGGGCCTATGGCTACACCTTC. Protein sequence: CASYDRAYGYTF.

For the CDR3, the DNA is TGTGCCAGCTGGGACTTGACTGAGCAGTTCTTC. Translated: CASWDLTEQFF. This chain joins TRBV6-6 and TRBJ2-1, with D possibly TRBD2 on 6 matching bases. V was pared by 8 bases and J by 9 bases, with 11 bases between. The CDR3 sequence is 11 residues long. Per germline, CDR1 MNHNY and CDR2 SVGAGI (reference sequence).

The chain links TRBV18 to TRBJ1-5; 7 bases fit TRBD1. The V gene end was trimmed by 8 bases and the J gene end by 4 bases; junction bases not matched to a gene: 8. The CDR3 sequence is 14 residues long. CDR1 is KGHSH, CDR2 LQKENI, per germline. CDR3 DNA sequence: TGTGCCAGCCGTGGGACAGTTGGTAATCAGCCCCAGCATTTT. Protein product: CASRGTVGNQPQHF.

In this sample, this clone turned up a few times. The V call is TRBV5-6, the J call TRBJ2-5, with unresolved D. CDR3 length: 14 amino acids. Per germline, CDR1 SGHDT and CDR2 YYEEEE. V was shortened by 2 bases and J by 2 bases, with 10 bases between the two germline ends. CDR3 in DNA: TGTGCCAGCAGCTTCCTAACACCTCAAGAGACCCAGTACTTC. Its protein product is CASSFLTPQETQYF.

The chain employs TRBV6-1 and TRBJ2-1; 7 bases match TRBD2. The CDR3 contains 10 residues. The germline V gene has CDR1 MNHNS and CDR2 SASEGT. J lost 8 bases, V lost 10 bases, and 2 bases had no gene match. The CDR3 coding sequence is TGTGCCACCGGGGGGTATGAGCAGTTCTTC. Encoded protein: CATGGYEQFF.

The table lists this clone with a few counts. In nucleotides, the CDR3 is TGTGCCAGCAGTGTCGATCAACAGGGAAAAGCTTTCTTT. It specifies CASSVDQQGKAFF. This sequence joins TRBV6-4 and TRBJ1-1, with D maybe TRBD1 (6 bases). The CDR3 is made up of 13 amino acids. The V end was cut by 4 bases, the J end by 9 bases, with 15 bases between. Germline CDR1 and CDR2: MRHNA and SNTAGT.

The CDR3 coding sequence is TGTGCCAGCAGCCAAGTAGGACAGGGGACGAGCTATGGCTACACCTTC. Protein product: CASSQVGQGTSYGYTF. The chain links TRBV4-2 to TRBJ1-2; 9 bases are a match to TRBD1. V lost 1 base, J lost 4 bases, and 7 bases stayed unmatched. This CDR3 contains 16 residues. Germline V gene sequence: CDR1 LGHNA, CDR2 YNFKEQ.

This clone appeared a single time. The CDR3 protein is CASSEALQGNSPLHF. The DNA of the CDR3 is TGTGCCAGCAGTGAAGCGTTACAGGGGAACTCACCCCTCCACTTT. This chain links TRBV2 with TRBJ1-6, with 7 bases fitting TRBD1. Germline V gives CDR1 SNHLY, CDR2 FYNNEI. The V and J ends lost 0 bases and 10 bases, in that order; junction bases with no gene match: 6. This CDR3 comprises 15 residues.

This clone was counted only a few times. This chain connects TRBV7-9 to TRBJ1-2; weak D call: TRBD1 (5 bases). Germline-derived CDR1 and CDR2 are SEHNR and FQNEAQ (reference sequence). The CDR3 sequence is 13 residues long. Trimming stripped 4 bases from V and 5 bases from J, with 11 bases between. CDR3 nucleotide sequence: TGTGCCAGCAGCTGGGACTACCGTTATGGCTACACCTTC. Translating it yields CASSWDYRYGYTF.

This chain connects TRBV7-9 to TRBJ2-3; 9 bases are a match to TRBD2. This CDR3 has 14 amino acids. CDR1 is SEHNR and CDR2 is FQNEAQ in the germline V gene (reference sequence). V gave up 8 bases and J gave up 2 bases; unmatched junction bases: 5. The DNA of the CDR3 is TGTGCCAGCCAACCTAGCGGGAACACAGATACGCAGTATTTT. Translation: CASQPSGNTDTQYF.

This clone has more than one count but fewer than ten. The rearrangement links TRBV2 to TRBJ2-1; 7 bases are a match to TRBD2. Germline CDR1 SNHLY, CDR2 FYNNEI. With 8 bases clipped from V and 6 bases from J, the junction kept 13 bases outside the gene matches. The CDR3 is made up of 15 amino acids. CDR3 sequence: CASSSSGALSNEQFF. The CDR3 nucleotides read TGTGCCAGCTCCTCGAGCGGGGCCCTCTCCAATGAGCAGTTCTTC.

The genes are TRBV5-1 and TRBJ2-5, with 8 bases identical to TRBD2. Germline-derived CDR1 and CDR2 are SGHRS and YFSETQ. With V trimmed by 0 bases and J by 4 bases, 11 bases remained unmatched. The CDR3 sequence is 17 residues long. Here the CDR3 DNA reads TGCGCCAGCAGCTTGGCCGCTTCCAGCGGGGGAGGAGAGACCCAGTACTTC. Encoded protein: CASSLAASSGGGETQYF.

This clone is medium-sized in the sample. The gene calls are TRBV28 and TRBJ2-5; D possibly corresponds to TRBD2 (6 bases). Per germline, CDR1 MDHEN and CDR2 SYDVKM. There are 14 residues in the CDR3. Trimming removed 4 bases at V and 4 bases at J, with 13 bases between. The DNA of the CDR3 is TGTGCCAGCAGTTCACCCCTGGGGGGAGAGACCCAGTACTTC. Residues: CASSSPLGGETQYF.

The rearrangement joins TRBV4-2 to TRBJ2-2; D might be TRBD1 (5 bases). The V gene lost 0 bases and the J gene lost 2 bases, with 13 bases spanning the gap. Germline loops: CDR1 LGHNA, CDR2 YNFKEQ. This CDR3 is 17 amino acids long. The DNA of the CDR3 is TGTGCCAGCAGCCAAGAGAGGAGCAGGGTCAACACCGGGGAGCTGTTTTTT. Its translation: CASSQERSRVNTGELFF.

V gene TRBV6-4 combines with J gene TRBJ2-1; 10 bases line up with TRBD2. The CDR3 is made up of 14 amino acids. CDR1 is MRHNA, CDR2 SNTAGT, per germline. V trimming: 3 bases; J trimming: 6 bases; junction bases outside the gene matches: 2. In DNA, the CDR3 is TGTGCCAGCAGTGAAGCGGGGGGGCCCAATGAGCAGTTCTTC. Residues: CASSEAGGPNEQFF.

The rearrangement links TRBV5-6 to TRBJ2-2; no clear D gene. Trimming cost V 3 bases and J 1 base, with 13 bases left between them. This CDR3 contains 16 residues. Germline CDR1 and CDR2: SGHDT and YYEEEE. DNA for the CDR3: TGTGCCAGCAGCTCCTGGACCAGAGAGAACACCGGGGAGCTGTTTTTT. As protein: CASSSWTRENTGELFF.

The chain couples TRBV13 to TRBJ2-1; tentative D call: TRBD2 (5 bases). Germline values: CDR1 PRHDT, CDR2 FYEKMQ (reference sequence). The CDR3 runs to 16 residues. V was trimmed by 6 bases and J by 8 bases, leaving 23 bases between them. For the CDR3, the DNA is TGTGCCAGCAGTCAAATCAGAACCACCCACGGGGATGAGCAGTTCTTC. Its protein is CASSQIRTTHGDEQFF.

The chain combines TRBV27 with TRBJ2-3; D ambiguous. Germline loops: CDR1 MNHEY, CDR2 SMNVEV (reference sequence). V lost 2 bases and J 1 base, leaving 1 base between the germline ends. The CDR3 contains 12 residues. The CDR3 nucleotides are TGTGCCAGCAGTTTAGGCACAGATACGCAGTATTTT. This codes for CASSLGTDTQYF.

V and J are TRBV9 and TRBJ1-1, with D maybe TRBD1 (5 bases). The CDR3 runs to 15 residues. Germline V gene data show CDR1 as SGDLS and CDR2 as YYNGEE. Trimming left V 3 bases short and J 4 bases short, with 16 bases between. CDR3 nucleotide sequence: TGTGCCAGCAGCGCGGCCGGCGGGGGAGGCACTGAAGCTTTCTTT. Its protein is CASSAAGGGGTEAFF.

This CDR3 is CASSLASGAGGYTF. CDR3 coding DNA: TGTGCCAGCAGCTTAGCTTCAGGGGCGGGTGGCTACACCTTC. The chain employs TRBV11-2 and TRBJ1-2; D might be TRBD1 (6 bases). V was clipped by 1 base and J by 7 bases, with 13 bases between them. Germline CDR1 SGHAT, CDR2 FQNNGV. The CDR3 spans 14 residues.

This clone was seen a handful of times. The rearrangement links TRBV6-1 to TRBJ2-7; D uncertain. The CDR3 consists of 14 residues. Trimming left V 5 bases short and J 2 bases short, with 13 bases between. In germline, CDR1 is MNHNS, CDR2 SASEGT. CDR3 sequence: CASSSDVSAYEQYF. The CDR3 coding sequence is TGTGCCAGCAGTTCAGATGTCTCGGCCTACGAGCAGTACTTC.

This clone was seen a handful of times. V usage is TRBV2 and J usage is TRBJ1-5; 7 bases match TRBD1. Per the germline V gene, CDR1 is SNHLY and CDR2 is FYNNEI. After removal of 0 bases from V and 0 bases from J, the junction contained 5 bases not matched to a gene. This CDR3 is built from 17 residues. The CDR3 sequence: CASSEAGGLYSNQPQHF. The CDR3, as DNA: TGTGCCAGCAGTGAAGCAGGGGGCCTTTATAGCAATCAGCCCCAGCATTTT.

The chain links TRBV9 to TRBJ1-2, with 8 nucleotides matching TRBD1. Germline assignment: CDR1 SGDLS and CDR2 YYNGEE. The CDR3 length is 13 residues. V lost 3 bases, J lost 8 bases, and 6 bases stayed unmatched. CDR3 sequence reads: CASSAAGGWGYTF. The CDR3 bases are TGTGCCAGCAGCGCCGCAGGGGGCTGGGGCTACACCTTC. The whole variable domain, remainder taken from reference TRBV9 and TRBJ1-2, is DSGVTQTPKHLITATGQRVTLRCSPRSGDLSVYWYQQSLDQGLQFLIQYYNGEERAKGNILERFSAQQFPDLHSELNLSSLELGDSALYFCASSAAGGWGYTFGSGTRLTVV.

This clone was seen a few times. CDR3 nucleotides: TGTGCCAGCAGCTTGTCCCACGAGCAGTACTTC. It yields the protein CASSLSHEQYF. The chain uses TRBV5-4 and TRBJ2-7, with D uncertain. The germline V gene has CDR1 SGHNT and CDR2 YYREEE (reference sequence). The V and J ends lost 1 base and 5 bases respectively, with 4 bases between them. The CDR3 is made up of 11 amino acids.

The V and J genes are TRBV6-1 and TRBJ1-2; D gene ambiguous. The CDR3 has 13 residues. Germline CDR1 reads MNHNS; CDR2 reads SASEGT. The V end was cut by 6 bases, the J end by 2 bases, with 10 bases between. The CDR3 DNA follows: TGTGCCAGCAGCGACGGCCTAAACTATGGCTACACCTTC. Translation: CASSDGLNYGYTF.

The chain is built from TRBV5-6 and TRBJ2-7; 10 bases are shared with TRBD1. The CDR3 is made up of 14 amino acids. V lost 4 bases to trimming and J lost 3 bases; unmatched junction nucleotides: 4. Germline loops: CDR1 SGHDT, CDR2 YYEEEE. CDR3 bases: TGTGCCAGCAGCCAGGGACAGGGGAGCTACGAGCAGTACTTC. Protein product: CASSQGQGSYEQYF.

The chain carries TRBV5-1 and TRBJ2-7; TRBD2 aligns across 16 bases. Germline V gene sequence: CDR1 SGHRS, CDR2 YFSETQ. V dropped 4 bases and J dropped 4; count of bases not matched to a gene: 8. This CDR3 has 17 residues. The CDR3 DNA reads TGCGCCAGCAGCCTGGGACTAGCGGGAGGGGGTGAGTACGAGCAGTACTTC. Translated, it gives CASSLGLAGGGEYEQYF.

The chain uses TRBV28 and TRBJ2-5, with a weak D call TRBD2 (5 bases). This CDR3 spans 13 amino acids. V dropped 5 bases and J dropped 4 bases, with 11 bases sitting between them. Germline V gene data show CDR1 as MDHEN and CDR2 as SYDVKM. This CDR3 reads CASSPRLTETQYF. Here the CDR3 DNA reads TGTGCCAGCAGTCCACGACTAACAGAGACCCAGTACTTC.